This T cell receptor (beta chain) originates from a study of shared clonotypes between healthy human individuals. Study-level information: Each donor's CD8 memory used one plate, CD8 naive two, each CD4 subset three. General observations from the study: Among the subsets, naive ones generally showed larger estimated richness than memory ones.

In the original workflow: In the immunoSEQ data, sequences were junction-only and lacked quality scores, so filtering differed. Some clones are missing from TCRdb's copy, which holds only in-frame ones; the method was immunoSEQ multiplex PCR. For V, J and clone size, that table is used; D and trimming come from the DNA. This table has around 580,000 clones, roughly 98% appearing once. With regard to this clone: What it binds is unknown.

This CDR3 comprises 15 residues. V gave up 3 bases and J gave up 6 bases, with 17 bases separating them. Germline assignment: CDR1 SGDLS and CDR2 YYNGEE. Naive-designated CD8 cells lacked CD45RO, were positively enriched for CCR7, and omitted terminally differentiated effector memory CD45RA+ cells. Donors, healthy HIV-negative adults, lacked recent acute infections or vaccinations. Source material: naive CD8+ T cells sorted from blood. The sequence was obtained from a man between 25 and 39 years old in good health. The rearrangement joins TRBV9 to TRBJ2-3; either TRBD1 or TRBD2 may fit D (5 bases each). This chain's CDR3 is CASSEDSRADDTQYF. The CDR3 DNA reads as TGTGCCAGCAGCGAGGACTCCAGGGCAGATGATACGCAGTATTTT. Using reference TRBV9 and TRBJ2-3 for the parts outside the CDR3, the full variable domain is DSGVTQTPKHLITATGQRVTLRCSPRSGDLSVYWYQQSLDQGLQFLIQYYNGEERAKGNILERFSAQQFPDLHSELNLSSLELGDSALYFCASSEDSRADDTQYFGPGTRLTVL.